The 10 T cell receptor beta chains listed next were all sequenced from one sample in a study of CXCR3-negative and CXCR3-positive naive CD8 T cells (dated by TCRdb to between 2017 and 2020). What the study reported, not specific to this receptor: TRB CDR3s from CXCR3-positive naive cells showed higher hydrophobicity (lower Kidera factor 4), lower energy, and higher strength and volume indices than CXCR3-negative naive cells.

The antigens these receptors bind are not known. Sequencing took place on a NextSeq 550. The Human TCR Profiling Kit (MiLaboratory) was used to prepare UMI-labeled 5' RACE TRB cDNA libraries. After TCRdb reprocessed the reads, each CDR3 protein sequence was kept as one row, without DNA. This specimen's table enumerates over 70,000 distinct CDR3 sequences. Under 0.95% of the sample is taken by the ten largest. The sequencing input was naive CXCR3+ CD8+ T cells from blood. The sample's cell subset or site label, decoded: CD45RO-CCR7+CD27+CD95- naive CD8+ T cells expressing CXCR3 (TNR3+). These receptors were collected from a human donor in good health. Some clones in this sample may be carry-over from other donors' samples.

The V and J genes are TRBV4-2 and TRBJ1-5; TCRdb's D call of TRBD1 is untestable without DNA. The CDR3 runs 16 residues. In germline, CDR1 is LGHNA, CDR2 YNFKEQ. CDR3 residues: CASSQEPGQGGQPQHF.

The chain links TRBV29-1 to TRBJ2-2; lacking DNA, the TRBD2 call made by TCRdb goes unchecked. Germline V gene data show CDR1 as SQVTM and CDR2 as ANQGSEA. This CDR3 has 16 residues. This CDR3 is CSVVGTSGRQTGELFF.

The chain has TRBV13 and TRBJ1-1; TCRdb lists TRBD1, though no DNA is available to test this call. CDR1 is PRHDT, CDR2 FYEKMQ, per germline (reference sequence). CDR3 length: 16 amino acids. CDR3 amino acids: CASSLVPDSVNTEAFF.

The chain has TRBV12-3 or TRBV12-4 and TRBJ1-2; TCRdb indicates TRBD1, and absent DNA this call remains unverified. This CDR3 comprises 15 residues. Here the CDR3 reads CASSLVGGGGYGYTF.

This chain links TRBV7-9 with TRBJ1-2; TCRdb's D call of TRBD1 is untestable without DNA. The length of the CDR3 is 16 residues. Germline lookup yields CDR1 SEHNR and CDR2 FQNEAQ (reference sequence). The CDR3 protein is CASSLDPGTGFYGYTF.

The gene calls are TRBV14 and TRBJ2-3; without DNA, the TCRdb call of TRBD1 cannot be checked. Germline V lookup: CDR1 SGHDN, CDR2 FVKESK. The CDR3 covers 16 residues. The CDR3 is CASSQEGTTSTDTQYF.

This chain uses TRBV5-1 with TRBJ1-1; the D call from TCRdb, TRBD1, cannot be confirmed without DNA. Germline V gives CDR1 SGHRS, CDR2 YFSETQ. The CDR3 is made up of 15 amino acids. The CDR3 loop reads CASSPGQAESSEAFF.

The genes are TRBV2 and TRBJ2-1; no DNA is available, so the TRBD2 call from TCRdb remains unchecked. This CDR3 spans 13 amino acids. Per germline, CDR1 SNHLY and CDR2 FYNNEI. The CDR3 loop is CASTGLVVIEQFF.

V gene TRBV5-1 combines with J gene TRBJ2-1; absent DNA, TCRdb's TRBD2 call cannot be checked. CDR1 SGHRS and CDR2 YFSETQ come from the germline V gene. The CDR3 spans 14 residues. This chain's CDR3 is CASSRTRADPEQFF. The whole variable domain, remainder taken from reference TRBV5-1 and TRBJ2-1, is KAGVTQTPRYLIKTRGQQVTLSCSPISGHRSVSWYQQTPGQGLQFLFEYFSETQRNKGNFPGRFSGRQFSNSRSEMNVSTLELGDSALYLCASSRTRADPEQFFGPGTRLTVL.

The chain links TRBV18 to TRBJ2-5. Germline V gene lookup returns CDR1 KGHSH and CDR2 LQKENI. The CDR3 extends over 12 amino acids. This CDR3 is CASSPPMETQYF.